This T cell receptor (beta chain) originates from a study of response to subunit inactivated influenza vaccine. This clonotype has a handful of counts. The antigen is unknown. Trimming removed 0 bases at V and 0 bases at J, with 9 bases between. CDR1 is SGHAT and CDR2 is FQNNGV in the germline V gene. The CDR3 runs 16 residues. TCRdb re-called the RT-PCR reads with MiXCR, one entry per CDR3 protein. The sample shows around 250,000 distinct CDR3 sequences, 12% of them seen only once. Regarding the study as a whole: New T cells are recruited in small numbers by each seasonal influenza vaccination, according to the authors' suggestion.

The TCR comes from a man between 45 and 60 years old who received an inactivated influenza vaccine. This sequence joins TRBV11-2 and TRBJ2-1; the D is unclear. Sequencing was performed on non-naive T cells sorted from PBMCs, taken roughly 2 weeks before vaccination. CDR3 residues: CASSLDFLSSYNEQFF. Written as DNA, the CDR3 is TGTGCCAGCAGCTTAGATTTCTTAAGCTCCTACAATGAGCAGTTCTTC.